These 28 T cell receptor beta chains originate from one sample sequenced in a study of cytomegalovirus exposure and HLA in healthy donors (dated by TCRdb to the late 2010s). The method was the immunoSEQ multiplex PCR assay. For the multiplex PCR, a mixture combining 60 forward primers for TCR Vbeta segments and 13 reverse primers for TCR Jbeta segments was used. The source is immuneACCESS, and TCRdb retained only in-frame sequences with V and J called. Part of the clones is not carried over; for the studies checked, unresolved V genes explain less than half of this, and the remainder is unexplained. The sample table lists a few hundred thousand clones, around 75% of them with a count of one. The top ten clonotypes cover 1.8% of the sample. The sequenced sample was PBMCs. The receptors were gathered from a woman in her thirties in good health and CMV-seronegative.

This sequence joins TRBV27 and TRBJ1-5; TRBD1 is a possible D gene (6 bases). CDR1 is MNHEY and CDR2 is SMNVEV in the germline V gene (reference sequence). The CDR3 has 16 residues. Trimming took off 7 bases at V and 0 bases at J, with 16 bases between the two ends. CDR3 sequence: CASMVRGDYSNQPQHF. The CDR3, as DNA: TGTGCCAGCATGGTCAGGGGAGATTATAGCAATCAGCCCCAGCATTTT.

The chain recombines TRBV5-1 with TRBJ2-5; 7 bases agree with TRBD1. J was trimmed by 2 bases and V by 0 bases; bases with no gene match: 1. This CDR3 region has 14 residues. Per germline, CDR1 SGHRS and CDR2 YFSETQ. The DNA of the CDR3 is TGCGCCAGCAGCTTGGGGGGACAGCAAGAGACCCAGTACTTC. Translating gives CASSLGGQQETQYF.

This rearrangement joins TRBV13 to TRBJ1-1; D may be TRBD1 (6 bases). This CDR3 spans 13 amino acids. V lost 5 bases to trimming and J lost 4 bases, with 11 bases between them. Germline CDR1 is PRHDT and CDR2 is FYEKMQ (reference sequence). CDR3 nucleotides: TGTGCCAGCAGCCGGGAAGGGGGCACTGAAGCTTTCTTT. Amino acid sequence: CASSREGGTEAFF.

The genes are TRBV18 and TRBJ1-1; 8 nucleotides agree with TRBD1. The CDR3 totals 16 residues. Germline loops: CDR1 KGHSH, CDR2 LQKENI. V trimming: 4 bases; J trimming: 10 bases; junction bases outside the gene matches: 17. The DNA of the CDR3 is TGTGCCAGCTCACTAGCCCGGGACAGGAGTATTTGGAGAGCTTTCTTT. This translates into CASSLARDRSIWRAFF. The whole variable domain, remainder taken from reference TRBV18 and TRBJ1-1, is NAGVMQNPRHLVRRRGQEARLRCSPMKGHSHVYWYRQLPEEGLKFMVYLQKENIIDESGMPKERFSAEFPKEGPSILRIQQVVRGDSAAYFCASSLARDRSIWRAFFGQGTRLTVV.

This clone was detected once. V and J are TRBV6-1 and TRBJ2-5, with 12 nucleotides matching TRBD2. The germline gives CDR1 MNHNS, CDR2 SASEGT. The CDR3 has 16 residues. After removal of 1 base from V and 5 bases from J, the junction contained 5 bases not matched to a gene. The chain's CDR3 is CASSEGLAGVGETQYF. The CDR3, as DNA: TGTGCCAGCAGTGAAGGACTAGCGGGAGTAGGCGAGACCCAGTACTTC.

This CDR3 reads CASSLGTGIYNEQFF. The CDR3 DNA reads TGTGCCAGCAGCTTGGGGACAGGGATCTACAATGAGCAGTTCTTC. The chain uses TRBV5-8 and TRBJ2-1; TRBD1 aligns across 8 bases. CDR3 size: 15 residues. V shed 0 bases, J shed 3 bases, and the junction held 2 bases outside the gene matches. CDR1 and CDR2 from the germline V gene are SGHTS and YDEGEE.

V is TRBV15 and J is TRBJ2-2; D unclear. V was clipped by 1 base and J by 1 base, with 16 bases between them. CDR3 length: 18 residues. Germline values: CDR1 LNHNV, CDR2 YYDKDF (reference sequence). CDR3 DNA sequence: TGTGCCACCAGCAGAGCGCCCTCCAACCGGAGGAACACCGGGGAGCTGTTTTTT. Amino acid sequence: CATSRAPSNRRNTGELFF.

This clone has just one count. V gene TRBV6-5 combines with J gene TRBJ2-1; D gene unclear. The V and J ends lost 5 bases and 9 bases respectively, with 8 bases between them. There are 11 residues in the CDR3. The germline V gene encodes CDR1 MNHEY and CDR2 SVGAGI. The CDR3 loop reads CASSRLSEQFF. CDR3 in DNA: TGTGCCAGCAGTCGCCTCAGTGAGCAGTTCTTC.

In DNA, the CDR3 is TGTGCCAGCACGGACATTTTTACTAACTATGGCTACACCTTC. Translated: CASTDIFTNYGYTF. The chain uses TRBV5-5 and TRBJ1-2; tentatively, D is TRBD1 (5 bases). CDR1 SGHKS and CDR2 YYEKEE come from the germline V gene (reference sequence). The CDR3 loop spans 14 amino acids. Trimming pared 6 bases from V and 0 bases from J, leaving 12 bases between.

This clone appeared a few times. This chain connects TRBV18 to TRBJ1-4; no clear D. V lost 0 bases to trimming and J lost 8 bases, with 19 bases between them. The CDR3 is 17 residues long. Germline V gene lookup returns CDR1 KGHSH and CDR2 LQKENI. The CDR3 loop is CASSPPRSGGVGEKLFF. In DNA form, the CDR3 reads TGTGCCAGCTCACCACCTAGATCAGGAGGAGTTGGGGAAAAACTGTTTTTT.

The chain combines TRBV19 with TRBJ2-2; D is possibly TRBD2 (5 bases). This CDR3 is built from 17 residues. The germline CDR1 and CDR2 sequences are LNHDA and SQIVND (reference sequence). Trimming took 7 bases from V and 4 from J, leaving 22 bases between them. CDR3 in DNA: TGTGCCAGTACCCCTGTGGCGGAGGAAGTTGGCACCGGGGAGCTGTTTTTT. Translation gives CASTPVAEEVGTGELFF.

This sequence joins TRBV19 and TRBJ2-2; no clear D. CDR3 length: 16 residues. CDR1 is LNHDA, CDR2 SQIVND, per germline (reference sequence). V dropped 0 bases and J dropped 2 bases, with 10 bases sitting between them. This CDR3 reads CASSIDTQRNTGELFF. For the CDR3, the DNA is TGTGCCAGTAGTATAGATACTCAACGAAACACCGGGGAGCTGTTTTTT.

The V gene is TRBV5-4, the J gene TRBJ2-7; TRBD2 might be the D (6 bases). CDR1 SGHNT and CDR2 YYREEE come from the germline V gene (reference sequence). Trimming shortened V by 5 bases and J by 4 bases, and 16 bases separated the two germline ends. The CDR3 is made up of 14 amino acids. The CDR3 DNA reads TGTGCCAGCAGTCGGGGGTCCCAGCCTTACGAGCAGTACTTC. Amino acid sequence: CASSRGSQPYEQYF. Full variable domain (remainder filled in from reference TRBV5-4 and TRBJ2-7): ETGVTQSPTHLIKTRGQQVTLRCSSQSGHNTVSWYQQALGQGPQFIFQYYREEENGRGNFPPRFSGLQFPNYSSELNVNALELDDSALYLCASSRGSQPYEQYFGPGTRLTVT.

A remark on this clone: The junction shows a germline mismatch at one end, possibly a read error. The chain employs TRBV6-5 and TRBJ1-2, with 7 bases that match TRBD1. Germline-derived CDR1 and CDR2 are MNHEY and SVGAGI. This CDR3 contains 15 residues. CDR3 sequence (DNA): TGTGCCAGCAGTTACTCGATTGACAGGGCTAATGGCTACACCTTT. Its translation is CASSYSIDRANGYTF.

There are a few counts of this clone. The gene calls are TRBV7-9 and TRBJ1-1; weak D call: TRBD1 (5 bases). The germline gives CDR1 SEHNR, CDR2 FQNEAQ (reference sequence). The CDR3 runs to 16 residues. The V end lost 5 bases, the J end lost 3 bases, and 19 bases lay between the germline ends. The CDR3 spells CASSTLVAGGDTEAFF. DNA for the CDR3: TGTGCCAGCAGCACTCTGGTAGCTGGGGGGGACACTGAAGCTTTCTTT.

This chain connects TRBV30 to TRBJ1-2; 7 bases are a match to TRBD1. Trimming removed 0 bases from V and 3 bases from J; junction bases left unmatched: 10. The CDR3 extends over 16 amino acids. Germline CDR1 and CDR2: GTSNPN and SVGIG (reference sequence). Written as DNA, the CDR3 is TGTGCCTGGAGTGTTGAGGGGGCCTCCAAGGACTATGGCTACACCTTC. Translating it yields CAWSVEGASKDYGYTF.

The J gene is TRBJ2-5, the V gene TRBV30; 7 bases match TRBD1. CDR1 is GTSNPN, CDR2 SVGIG, per germline (reference sequence). The CDR3 extends over 16 amino acids. J was trimmed by 1 base and V by 0 bases; bases with no gene match: 8. CDR3 in DNA: TGTGCCTGGAGTGTGGGGACAGTTCACCCCCAAGAGACCCAGTACTTC. It specifies CAWSVGTVHPQETQYF.

The chain carries TRBV5-8 and TRBJ1-6; 7 nucleotides agree with TRBD1. V was clipped by 1 base and J by 10 bases; unmatched bases: 8. The CDR3 is made up of 15 amino acids. Germline CDR1 and CDR2: SGHTS and YDEGEE. The chain's CDR3 is CASSLWAGGSSPLHF. For the CDR3, the DNA is TGTGCCAGCAGCTTGTGGGCAGGGGGAAGCTCACCCCTCCACTTT.

The chain has TRBV30 and TRBJ2-7, with 9 positions matching TRBD2. The ends lost 1 base at V and 2 bases at J; junction bases unmatched: 3. The germline gives CDR1 GTSNPN, CDR2 SVGIG (reference sequence). The CDR3 spans 14 residues. The CDR3 DNA is TGTGCCTGGAGTGGGCCTAGCGGGACCTACGAGCAGTACTTC. Its protein is CAWSGPSGTYEQYF.

In its sample, this clone was seen once. The chain links TRBV5-4 to TRBJ2-3; no clear D. Germline lookup yields CDR1 SGHNT and CDR2 YYREEE (reference sequence). The CDR3 covers 13 residues. V lost 4 bases and J lost 2, with 8 bases in between. The CDR3 reads CASSLRDTDTQYF. CDR3 nucleotides: TGTGCCAGCAGCCTTCGAGACACAGATACGCAGTATTTT.

This sequence joins TRBV5-6 and TRBJ1-2, with TRBD1 matching over 7 bases. Per germline, CDR1 SGHDT and CDR2 YYEEEE. This CDR3 has 15 residues. After removal of 4 bases from V and 1 base from J, the junction contained 7 bases not matched to a gene. CDR3 residues: CASSEQGTHNYGYTF. DNA of the CDR3: TGTGCCAGCAGCGAACAGGGGACCCATAACTATGGCTACACCTTC.

This CDR3 reads CAWIWDSPTPYSGNTIYF. DNA of the CDR3: TGTGCCTGGATCTGGGACAGTCCTACGCCCTACTCTGGAAACACCATATATTTT. V and J are TRBV30 and TRBJ1-3; 7 bases map to TRBD1. The CDR3 covers 18 residues. CDR1 is GTSNPN, CDR2 SVGIG, per germline (reference sequence). With V trimmed by 4 bases and J by 0 bases, 15 bases remained unmatched.

V is TRBV2 and J is TRBJ2-7; D might be TRBD2 (5 bases). The V and J ends lost 2 bases and 0 bases respectively, with 11 bases between them. This CDR3 has 15 residues. Germline CDR1 reads SNHLY; CDR2 reads FYNNEI. CDR3 nucleotides: TGTGCCAGCAGTGAACGGAGAGGGTACTCCTACGAGCAGTACTTC. Protein: CASSERRGYSYEQYF.

This chain uses TRBV4-1 with TRBJ2-5; no clear D. The CDR3 runs 14 residues. Germline loops: CDR1 MGHRA, CDR2 YSYEKL. V gave up 1 base and J gave up 1 base, with 7 bases separating them. DNA for the CDR3: TGCGCCAGCAGCCAAGGAGGCAGCCAAGAGACCCAGTACTTC. This gives the protein CASSQGGSQETQYF.

The chain recombines TRBV5-1 with TRBJ1-2; possibly TRBD1 for D (6 bases). The V end lost 4 bases, the J end lost 3 bases, and 13 bases lay between the germline ends. This CDR3 comprises 14 residues. CDR1 is SGHRS and CDR2 is YFSETQ in the germline V gene. The CDR3 nucleotides are TGCGCCAGCAGCCAGGCGGGGGGCGACTATGGCTACACCTTC. It specifies CASSQAGGDYGYTF.

The chain is built from TRBV19 and TRBJ1-1, with D possibly matching TRBD1 (5 bases). Per the germline V gene, CDR1 is LNHDA and CDR2 is SQIVND (reference sequence). CDR3 size: 12 residues. V was shortened by 7 bases and J by 5 bases, with 11 bases between the two germline ends. DNA of the CDR3: TGTGCCAGTACCATTGGGGGGACTGAAGCTTTCTTT. Encoded protein: CASTIGGTEAFF.

The chain combines TRBV6-5 with TRBJ2-5; 8 bases agree with TRBD2. After removal of 8 bases from V and 5 bases from J, the junction contained 1 base not matched to a gene. The CDR3 has 11 amino acids. Germline lookup yields CDR1 MNHEY and CDR2 SVGAGI. CDR3 region: CASGGGETQYF. As DNA, the CDR3 is TGTGCCAGCGGCGGGGGGGAGACCCAGTACTTC.

The chain couples TRBV15 to TRBJ1-4; maybe TRBD1 (5 bases). The CDR3 has 15 residues. The V gene's germline CDR1 is LNHNV and CDR2 YYDKDF (reference sequence). V gave up 5 bases and J gave up 8 bases, with 18 bases separating them. CDR3 nucleotide sequence: TGTGCCACCAGCGGGGCGACTCCGCTGGGAGAAAAACTGTTTTTT. Amino acid sequence: CATSGATPLGEKLFF.